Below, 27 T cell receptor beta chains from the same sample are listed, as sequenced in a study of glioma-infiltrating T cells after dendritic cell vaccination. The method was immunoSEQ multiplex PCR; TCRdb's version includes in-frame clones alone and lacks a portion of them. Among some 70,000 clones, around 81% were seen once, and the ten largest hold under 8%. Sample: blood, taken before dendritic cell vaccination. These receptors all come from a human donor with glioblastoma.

CDR3 loop: CASSYVGVGYGYTF. CDR3 nucleotides: TGTGCCAGCAGTTACGTAGGGGTTGGCTATGGCTACACCTTC. This chain links TRBV6-5 with TRBJ1-2; D possibly corresponds to TRBD1 (5 bases). CDR3 size: 14 residues. Germline lookup yields CDR1 MNHEY and CDR2 SVGAGI. Trimming cost V 2 bases and J 4 bases, with 11 bases left between them.

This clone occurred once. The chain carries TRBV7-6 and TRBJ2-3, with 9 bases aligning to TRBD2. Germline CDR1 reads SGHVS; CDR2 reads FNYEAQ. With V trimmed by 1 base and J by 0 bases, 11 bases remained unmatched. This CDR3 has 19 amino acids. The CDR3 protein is CASSLVGGGAPRSTDTQYF. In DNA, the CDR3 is TGTGCCAGCAGCTTAGTCGGCGGGGGGGCCCCTAGGAGCACAGATACGCAGTATTTT.

The CDR3 region has the DNA TGTGCCAGCAGCCCCGGAGGAGGGACCTATGGCTACACCTTC. This sequence encodes CASSPGGGTYGYTF. V usage is TRBV7-8 and J usage is TRBJ1-2; perhaps TRBD1 as D (5 bases). Trimming pared 5 bases from V and 4 bases from J, leaving 14 bases between. The CDR3 runs 14 residues. Germline V gene lookup returns CDR1 SGHVS and CDR2 FQNEAQ. The full variable domain, completed using reference TRBV7-8 and TRBJ1-2, is GAGVSQSPRYKVAKRGQDVALRCDPISGHVSLFWYQQALGQGPEFLTYFQNEAQLDKSGLPSDRFFAERPEGSVSTLKIQRTQQEDSAVYLCASSPGGGTYGYTFGSGTRLTVV.

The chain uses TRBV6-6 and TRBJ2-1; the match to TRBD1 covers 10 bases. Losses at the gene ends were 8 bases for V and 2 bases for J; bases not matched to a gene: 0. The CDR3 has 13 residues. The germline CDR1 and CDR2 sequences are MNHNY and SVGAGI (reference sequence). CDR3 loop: CASGTGAYNEQFF. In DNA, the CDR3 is TGTGCCAGCGGGACAGGGGCCTACAATGAGCAGTTCTTC.

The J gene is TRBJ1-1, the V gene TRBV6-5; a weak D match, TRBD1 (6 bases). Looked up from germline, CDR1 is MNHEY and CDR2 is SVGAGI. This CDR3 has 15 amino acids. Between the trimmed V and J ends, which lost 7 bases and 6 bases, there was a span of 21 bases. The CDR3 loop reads CASTRQGEGVAEAFF. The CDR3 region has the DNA TGTGCCAGCACACGACAAGGGGAGGGGGTGGCTGAAGCTTTCTTT.

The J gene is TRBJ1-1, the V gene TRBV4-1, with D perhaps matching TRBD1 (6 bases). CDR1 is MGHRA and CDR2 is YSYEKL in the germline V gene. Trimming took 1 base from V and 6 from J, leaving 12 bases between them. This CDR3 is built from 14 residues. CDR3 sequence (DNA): TGCGCCAGCAGCCAAGTGACAGGTTTTGCTGAAGCTTTCTTT. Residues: CASSQVTGFAEAFF.

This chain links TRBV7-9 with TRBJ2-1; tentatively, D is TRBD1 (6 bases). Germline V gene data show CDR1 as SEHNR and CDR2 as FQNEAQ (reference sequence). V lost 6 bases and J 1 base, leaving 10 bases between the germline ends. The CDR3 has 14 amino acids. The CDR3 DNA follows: TGTGCCAGCAGTCATGGACAGTCCTACAATGAGCAGTTCTTC. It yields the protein CASSHGQSYNEQFF.

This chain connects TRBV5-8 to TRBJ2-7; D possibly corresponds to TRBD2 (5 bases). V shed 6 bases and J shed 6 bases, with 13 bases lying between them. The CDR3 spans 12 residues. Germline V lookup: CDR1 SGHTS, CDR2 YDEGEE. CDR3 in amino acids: CASTPRVAEQYF. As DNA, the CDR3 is TGTGCCAGCACCCCGCGGGTGGCCGAGCAGTACTTC.

In DNA, the CDR3 is TGTGCCAGCAGCTTAAACGGGGAAGAGACCCAGTACTTC. This codes for CASSLNGEETQYF. V is TRBV7-2 and J is TRBJ2-5, with D perhaps TRBD2 (5 bases). The CDR3 consists of 13 residues. Germline CDR1 SGHTA, CDR2 FQGNSA. Trimming removed 2 bases at V and 3 bases at J, with 7 bases between.

CDR3: CASSQAGGGTYNEQFF. The CDR3 DNA reads as TGTGCCAGCAGCCAAGCGGGGGGGGGAACCTACAATGAGCAGTTCTTC. V and J are TRBV4-2 and TRBJ2-1, with 8 bases identical to TRBD2. Losses at the gene ends were 1 base for V and 2 bases for J; bases not matched to a gene: 4. The CDR3 covers 16 residues. The germline V gene has CDR1 LGHNA and CDR2 YNFKEQ.

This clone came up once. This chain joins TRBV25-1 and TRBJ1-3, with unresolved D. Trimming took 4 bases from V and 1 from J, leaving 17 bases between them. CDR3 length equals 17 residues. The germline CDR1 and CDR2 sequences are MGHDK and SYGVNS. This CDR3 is CASSALSFGNSGNTIYF. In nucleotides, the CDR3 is TGTGCCAGCAGTGCCCTGAGCTTCGGGAATTCTGGAAACACCATATATTTT.

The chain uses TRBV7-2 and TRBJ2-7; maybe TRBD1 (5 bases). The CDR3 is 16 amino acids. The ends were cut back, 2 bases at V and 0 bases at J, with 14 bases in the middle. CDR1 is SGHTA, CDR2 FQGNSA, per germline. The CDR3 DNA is TGTGCCAGCAGCTTACAGGGTCAGGTGAGCTCCTACGAGCAGTACTTC. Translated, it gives CASSLQGQVSSYEQYF.

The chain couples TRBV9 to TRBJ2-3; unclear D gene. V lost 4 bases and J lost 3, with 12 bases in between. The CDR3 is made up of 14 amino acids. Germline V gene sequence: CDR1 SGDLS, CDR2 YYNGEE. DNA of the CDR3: TGTGCCAGCAGCCCACAACCCTCGACAGATACGCAGTATTTT. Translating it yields CASSPQPSTDTQYF.

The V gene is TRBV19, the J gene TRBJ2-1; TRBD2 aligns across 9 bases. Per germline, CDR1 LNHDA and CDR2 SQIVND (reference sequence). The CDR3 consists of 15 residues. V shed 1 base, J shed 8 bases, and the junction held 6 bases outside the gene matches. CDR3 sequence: CASSIGGGAWDEQFF. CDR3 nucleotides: TGTGCCAGTAGTATAGGCGGGGGGGCCTGGGATGAGCAGTTCTTC. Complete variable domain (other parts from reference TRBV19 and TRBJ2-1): DGGITQSPKYLFRKEGQNVTLSCEQNLNHDAMYWYRQDPGQGLRLIYYSQIVNDFQKGDIAEGYSVSREKKESFPLTVTSAQKNPTAFYLCASSIGGGAWDEQFFGPGTRLTVL.

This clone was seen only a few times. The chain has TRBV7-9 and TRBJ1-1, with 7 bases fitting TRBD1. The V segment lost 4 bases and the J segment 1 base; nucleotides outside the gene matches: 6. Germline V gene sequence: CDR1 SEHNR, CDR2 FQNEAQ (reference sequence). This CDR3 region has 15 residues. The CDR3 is CASSSGTDENTEAFF. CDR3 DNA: TGTGCCAGCAGCTCCGGGACAGATGAGAACACTGAAGCTTTCTTT. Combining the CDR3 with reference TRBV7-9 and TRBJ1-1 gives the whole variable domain DTGVSQNPRHKITKRGQNVTFRCDPISEHNRLYWYRQTLGQGPEFLTYFQNEAQLEKSRLLSDRFSAERPKGSFSTLEIQRTEQGDSAMYLCASSSGTDENTEAFFGQGTRLTVV.

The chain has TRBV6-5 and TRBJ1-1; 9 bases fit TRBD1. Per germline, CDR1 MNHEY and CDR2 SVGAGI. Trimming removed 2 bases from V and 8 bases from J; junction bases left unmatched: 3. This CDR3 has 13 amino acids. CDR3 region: CASSYTGTGEAFF. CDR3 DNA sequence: TGTGCCAGCAGTTACACCGGGACAGGGGAAGCTTTCTTT.

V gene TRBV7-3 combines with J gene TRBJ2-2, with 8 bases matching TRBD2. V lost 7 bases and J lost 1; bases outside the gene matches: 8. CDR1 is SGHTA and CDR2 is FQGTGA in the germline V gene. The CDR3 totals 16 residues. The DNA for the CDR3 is TGTGCCAGCACTCCGGGAGGGAAGAGGAACACCGGGGAGCTGTTTTTT. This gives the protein CASTPGGKRNTGELFF.

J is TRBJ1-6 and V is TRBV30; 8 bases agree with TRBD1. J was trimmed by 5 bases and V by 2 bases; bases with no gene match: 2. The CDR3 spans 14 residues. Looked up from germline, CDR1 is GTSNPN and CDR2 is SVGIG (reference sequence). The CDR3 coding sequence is TGTGCCTGGAGTCAGGGACAGGATAATTCACCCCTCCACTTT. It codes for CAWSQGQDNSPLHF.

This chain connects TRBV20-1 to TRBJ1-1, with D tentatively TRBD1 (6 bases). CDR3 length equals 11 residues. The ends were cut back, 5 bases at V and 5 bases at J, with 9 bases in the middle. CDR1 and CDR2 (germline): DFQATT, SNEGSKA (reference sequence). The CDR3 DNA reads TGCAGTGCTGGAAGGGGGACTGAAGCTTTCTTT. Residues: CSAGRGTEAFF.

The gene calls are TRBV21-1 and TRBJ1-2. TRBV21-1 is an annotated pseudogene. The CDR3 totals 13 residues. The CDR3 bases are TGTGCCCCAACGGGGAGGGGGACTGATGGCTACACCTTC. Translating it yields CAPTGRGTDGYTF.

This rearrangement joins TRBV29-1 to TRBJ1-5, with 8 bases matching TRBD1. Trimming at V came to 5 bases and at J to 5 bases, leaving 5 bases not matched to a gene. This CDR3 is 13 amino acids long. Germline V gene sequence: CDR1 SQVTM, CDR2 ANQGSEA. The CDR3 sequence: CSVQGAWDQPQHF. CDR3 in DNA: TGCAGCGTTCAGGGGGCTTGGGATCAGCCCCAGCATTTT.

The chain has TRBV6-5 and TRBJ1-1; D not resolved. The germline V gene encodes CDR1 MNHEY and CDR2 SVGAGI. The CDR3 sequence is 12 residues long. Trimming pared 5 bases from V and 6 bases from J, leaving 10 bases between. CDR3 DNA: TGTGCCAGCAGTCGGTACGGAGCTGAAGCTTTCTTT. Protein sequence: CASSRYGAEAFF.

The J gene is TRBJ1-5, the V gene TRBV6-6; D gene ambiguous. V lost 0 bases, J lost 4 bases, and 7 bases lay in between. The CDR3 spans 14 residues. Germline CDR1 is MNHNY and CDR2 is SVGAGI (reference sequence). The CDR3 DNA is TGTGCCAGCAGTTACTCTGGAGGGAATCAGCCCCAGCATTTT. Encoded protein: CASSYSGGNQPQHF.

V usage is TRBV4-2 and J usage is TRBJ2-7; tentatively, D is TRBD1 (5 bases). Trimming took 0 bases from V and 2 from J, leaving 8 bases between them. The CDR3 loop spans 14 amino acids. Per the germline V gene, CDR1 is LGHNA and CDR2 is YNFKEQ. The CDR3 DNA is TGTGCCAGCAGCCAAGATACAGGAACCTACGAGCAGTACTTC. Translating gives CASSQDTGTYEQYF.

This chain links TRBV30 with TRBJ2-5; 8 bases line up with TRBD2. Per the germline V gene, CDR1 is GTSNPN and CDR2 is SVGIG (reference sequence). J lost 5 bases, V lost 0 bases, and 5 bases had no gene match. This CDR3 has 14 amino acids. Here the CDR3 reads CAWSVRGGVETQYF. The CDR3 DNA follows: TGTGCCTGGAGTGTACGGGGGGGTGTGGAGACCCAGTACTTC.

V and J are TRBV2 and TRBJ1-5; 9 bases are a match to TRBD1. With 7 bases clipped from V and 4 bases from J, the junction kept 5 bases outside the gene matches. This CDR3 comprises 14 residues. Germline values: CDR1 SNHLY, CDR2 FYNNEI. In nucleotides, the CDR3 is TGTGCCAGCACTCTCGGACAGGGGAATCAGCCCCAGCATTTT. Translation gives CASTLGQGNQPQHF.

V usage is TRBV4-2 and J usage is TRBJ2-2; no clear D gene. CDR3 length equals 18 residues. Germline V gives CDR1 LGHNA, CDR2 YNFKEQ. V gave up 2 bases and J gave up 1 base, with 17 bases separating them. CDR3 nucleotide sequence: TGTGCCAGCAGCCAACCCGCCTGGAGACTCAGGAACACCGGGGAGCTGTTTTTT. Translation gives CASSQPAWRLRNTGELFF.